This T cell receptor (beta chain) was obtained from a study of shared clonotypes between healthy human individuals. On the study more broadly: The donor pool was made up of a couple of women and a few men aged 18 to 49.

The germline V gene encodes CDR1 SGDLS and CDR2 YYNGEE. CDR3 length: 17 residues. The ends were cut back, 3 bases at V and 0 bases at J, with 18 bases in the middle. Clones were read by immunoSEQ multiplex PCR, and TCRdb kept only the in-frame ones, dropping some. The sample includes about 1.9 million clones, over 85% seen only once; the top ten take around 1.8%. Study outcomes and limitations: Clonotypes shared by all four donors outscored non-shared clonotypes in generation probability. Enrolling few donors narrowed the genetic and exposure-history diversity that was represented.

CD45RO-negative, CCR7-selected cells formed the naive CD8 fraction, which excluded terminally differentiated effector memory CD45RA+ cells. Caucasian adults living in Nashville, Tennessee, provided all samples. This clone was detected only once. Its antigen is undetermined. The sequenced sample was naive CD8+ T cells from PBMCs. The rearrangement links TRBV9 to TRBJ1-1; TRBD1 is a possible D gene (6 bases). This receptor was identified in a man younger than 35 in good health. Some clones in this sample may be carry-over from other donors' samples. CDR3 sequence reads: CASSDPTGTLMNTEAFF. The CDR3 coding sequence is TGTGCCAGCAGCGACCCGACCGGGACACTTATGAACACTGAAGCTTTCTTT.